The 23 T cell receptor beta chains below all came from one sample that was sequenced in a study of blood T cell repertoires in COVID-19. Sequencing was performed with immunoSEQ multiplex PCR; in TCRdb, only in-frame clones are kept and a portion is missing. The profile shows approximately 200,000 clones, around 87% of them singletons. The source material was peripheral blood. The origin of the receptors is a young woman with active or convalescent COVID-19.

This chain joins TRBV6-5 and TRBJ2-1; maybe TRBD1 (5 bases). Per the germline V gene, CDR1 is MNHEY and CDR2 is SVGAGI. The CDR3 runs 14 residues. V lost 0 bases and J 6 bases, leaving 9 bases between the germline ends. This CDR3 reads CASSYSAGPNEQFF. DNA of the CDR3: TGTGCCAGCAGTTACTCGGCAGGGCCCAATGAGCAGTTCTTC.

This clone was seen just once. The J gene is TRBJ2-1, the V gene TRBV4-1, with 11 bases identical to TRBD2. The CDR3 covers 18 residues. From germline, CDR1 is MGHRA and CDR2 YSYEKL. V lost 0 bases, J lost 1 base, and 5 bases stayed unmatched. The CDR3 loop reads CASSQETLAGGSYNEQFF. CDR3 DNA: TGCGCCAGCAGCCAAGAGACTCTAGCGGGAGGTTCCTACAATGAGCAGTTCTTC.

V is TRBV11-3 and J is TRBJ2-7; tentatively, D is TRBD1 (6 bases). Trimming shortened V by 5 bases and J by 0 bases, and 14 bases separated the two germline ends. Germline lookup yields CDR1 SGHNT and CDR2 YENEEA. This CDR3 has 15 residues. Here the CDR3 DNA reads TGTGCCAGCAGCACCGACGGGACAAACTCCTACGAGCAGTACTTC. It yields the protein CASSTDGTNSYEQYF.

This chain links TRBV29-1 with TRBJ2-1, with 10 bases identical to TRBD1. This CDR3 comprises 16 residues. V was clipped by 0 bases and J by 1 base; unmatched bases: 3. Germline V gene lookup returns CDR1 SQVTM and CDR2 ANQGSEA. The CDR3 region is CSVEDKDRGSYNEQFF. The CDR3 DNA reads as TGCAGCGTTGAAGATAAGGACAGGGGGTCCTACAATGAGCAGTTCTTC.

Only one count was recorded for this clone. The chain is built from TRBV29-1 and TRBJ1-2; 11 nucleotides agree with TRBD1. The ends lost 3 bases at V and 7 bases at J; junction bases unmatched: 13. Looked up from germline, CDR1 is SQVTM and CDR2 is ANQGSEA. The CDR3 has 16 amino acids. For the CDR3, the DNA is TGCAGCGTTGACGAGGTGGGAGGGACAGGGGGTCGTGGCTACACCTTC. It translates to CSVDEVGGTGGRGYTF.

The V gene is TRBV27, the J gene TRBJ2-1, with TRBD1 matching over 8 bases. Germline V gene data show CDR1 as MNHEY and CDR2 as SMNVEV (reference sequence). With V trimmed by 6 bases and J by 6 bases, 10 bases remained unmatched. The CDR3 runs 15 residues. The CDR3 protein is CASRKGTGPVNEQFF. CDR3 nucleotides: TGTGCCAGCAGAAAAGGGACAGGCCCGGTCAATGAGCAGTTCTTC.

The chain combines TRBV7-9 with TRBJ2-1, with D possibly matching TRBD1 (6 bases). The V gene's germline CDR1 is SEHNR and CDR2 FQNEAQ (reference sequence). The CDR3 contains 18 residues. V gave up 5 bases and J gave up 5 bases, with 25 bases separating them. The CDR3: CASSLYRIEQGRHNEQFF. In nucleotides, the CDR3 is TGTGCCAGCAGCCTTTACCGAATCGAACAGGGCAGACACAATGAGCAGTTCTTC. The full variable domain, rest sourced from reference TRBV7-9 and TRBJ2-1, is DTGVSQNPRHKITKRGQNVTFRCDPISEHNRLYWYRQTLGQGPEFLTYFQNEAQLEKSRLLSDRFSAERPKGSFSTLEIQRTEQGDSAMYLCASSLYRIEQGRHNEQFFGPGTRLTVL.

This clone was seen a few times. The genes are TRBV5-1 and TRBJ2-1; the D gene is possibly TRBD2 (5 bases). Trimming took 4 bases from V and 0 from J, leaving 17 bases between them. In germline, CDR1 is SGHRS, CDR2 YFSETQ. The CDR3 contains 17 residues. CDR3 region: CASSGVLSESSYNEQFF. In nucleotides, the CDR3 is TGCGCCAGCAGCGGGGTACTTAGCGAGAGCTCCTACAATGAGCAGTTCTTC.

V gene TRBV3-1 (or the pseudogene TRBV3-2) combines with J gene TRBJ2-3; 8 bases match TRBD2. V shed 1 base, J shed 2 bases, and the junction held 8 bases outside the gene matches. The CDR3 loop spans 17 amino acids. Germline V gene sequence: CDR1 LGHDT, CDR2 YNNKEL (reference sequence). The CDR3 spells CASSQGTSGKYTDTQYF. CDR3 sequence (DNA): TGTGCCAGCAGCCAAGGCACTAGCGGAAAGTACACAGATACGCAGTATTTT.

As DNA, the CDR3 is TGTGCCAGCAGCCCAGCAGATACGCAGTATTTT. It is translated as CASSPADTQYF. V usage is TRBV11-2 and J usage is TRBJ2-3; no clear D gene. Germline V lookup: CDR1 SGHAT, CDR2 FQNNGV. Trimming pared 5 bases from V and 4 bases from J, leaving 4 bases between. There are 11 residues in the CDR3.

The chain uses TRBV7-6 and TRBJ2-5; TRBD2 matches at 13 bases. Germline loops: CDR1 SGHVS, CDR2 FNYEAQ. This CDR3 spans 21 amino acids. V lost 2 bases, J lost 4 bases, and 19 bases stayed unmatched. CDR3 nucleotide sequence: TGTGCCAGCAGCTTATTCCTGATAGTTGGACTAGCGGGAGAAGTGGGAGAGACCCAGTACTTC. Encoded protein: CASSLFLIVGLAGEVGETQYF.

On this clone itself: Other nucleotide sequences from this sample produce the same CDR3. The chain links TRBV18 to TRBJ2-5, with 7 bases identical to TRBD1. This CDR3 has 14 amino acids. V shed 0 bases and J 2 bases; nucleotides not matched to a gene: 0. Germline V CDR1 and CDR2: KGHSH, LQKENI. The chain's CDR3 is CASSPPGQQETQYF. CDR3 nucleotides: TGTGCCAGCTCACCACCGGGACAGCAAGAGACCCAGTACTTC. Variable domain in full (rest from reference TRBV18 and TRBJ2-5): NAGVMQNPRHLVRRRGQEARLRCSPMKGHSHVYWYRQLPEEGLKFMVYLQKENIIDESGMPKERFSAEFPKEGPSILRIQQVVRGDSAAYFCASSPPGQQETQYFGPGTRLLVL.

The chain couples TRBV7-2 to TRBJ2-5; D perhaps matches TRBD1 (6 bases). Trimming left V 5 bases short and J 5 bases short, with 6 bases between. Germline CDR1 reads SGHTA; CDR2 reads FQGNSA. CDR3 length: 11 amino acids. CDR3 loop: CASSQGETQYF. The CDR3 bases are TGTGCCAGCAGCCAGGGGGAGACCCAGTACTTC.

This chain joins TRBV6-5 and TRBJ1-6; perhaps TRBD1 as D (6 bases). The germline gives CDR1 MNHEY, CDR2 SVGAGI. V dropped 0 bases and J dropped 7 bases, with 10 bases sitting between them. The CDR3 extends over 15 amino acids. CDR3 sequence reads: CASSYSGGPNSPLHF. For the CDR3, the DNA is TGTGCCAGCAGTTACTCCGGGGGGCCCAATTCACCCCTCCACTTT.

The chain combines TRBV25-1 with TRBJ2-5; the D gene is possibly TRBD2 (6 bases). Trimming left V 3 bases short and J 4 bases short, with 12 bases between. This CDR3 contains 14 residues. Germline CDR1 MGHDK, CDR2 SYGVNS. The CDR3 loop reads CASSDSQGLETQYF. Here the CDR3 DNA reads TGTGCCAGCAGTGATTCCCAGGGACTAGAGACCCAGTACTTC.

The chain combines TRBV7-2 with TRBJ2-7; 10 positions match TRBD2. CDR1 is SGHTA, CDR2 FQGNSA, per germline. Germline trimming cut 5 bases from V and 0 bases from J; bases unmatched to any gene: 4. The length of the CDR3 is 15 residues. As DNA, the CDR3 is TGTGCCAGCAGCACCCGGACTAGCGGCTCCTACGAGCAGTACTTC. It translates to CASSTRTSGSYEQYF.

The V gene is TRBV9, the J gene TRBJ1-4; 7 nucleotides line up with TRBD1. J gave up 4 bases and V 3 bases, and 3 bases lay outside the gene matches. Germline loops: CDR1 SGDLS, CDR2 YYNGEE. This CDR3 comprises 14 residues. The CDR3 nucleotides read TGTGCCAGCAGCGCGACAGGGATTAATGAAAAACTGTTTTTT. Translated, it gives CASSATGINEKLFF.

This chain connects TRBV20-1 to TRBJ2-5, with D maybe TRBD2 (5 bases). CDR1 is DFQATT, CDR2 SNEGSKA, per germline (reference sequence). V lost 4 bases and J 2 bases, leaving 5 bases between the germline ends. There are 11 residues in the CDR3. The DNA for the CDR3 is TGCAGTGCTACGGGGCAAGAGACCCAGTACTTC. Its protein product is CSATGQETQYF.

The V and J genes are TRBV5-6 and TRBJ2-3, with D perhaps TRBD1 (5 bases). Germline V gene lookup returns CDR1 SGHDT and CDR2 YYEEEE. The V gene lost 1 base and the J gene lost 2 bases, with 14 bases spanning the gap. The CDR3 contains 16 residues. The CDR3 here is CASSLWGRSTTDTQYF. The DNA of the CDR3 is TGTGCCAGCAGCTTGTGGGGCAGGAGTACCACAGATACGCAGTATTTT.

The chain combines TRBV2 with TRBJ2-3; weak D call: TRBD2 (5 bases). Germline V lookup: CDR1 SNHLY, CDR2 FYNNEI. This CDR3 comprises 12 residues. Trimming took 5 bases from V and 5 from J, leaving 8 bases between them. CDR3 amino acids: CASSLEGDTQYF. CDR3 coding DNA: TGTGCCAGCAGTCTAGAGGGAGATACGCAGTATTTT.

V and J are TRBV5-5 and TRBJ2-3; a possible D gene is TRBD1 (6 bases). The V and J ends lost 3 bases and 6 bases respectively, with 11 bases between them. Germline V gene data show CDR1 as SGHKS and CDR2 as YYEKEE (reference sequence). This CDR3 is 13 amino acids long. The CDR3 nucleotides are TGTGCCAGCAGCTACATGGACAGTGATACGCAGTATTTT. As protein: CASSYMDSDTQYF.

The table lists this clone with a count of one. The chain joins TRBV5-4 to TRBJ2-7, with TRBD2 matching 7 bases. J was trimmed by 2 bases and V by 4 bases; bases with no gene match: 9. CDR1 is SGHNT and CDR2 is YYREEE in the germline V gene (reference sequence). This CDR3 is 15 amino acids long. CDR3 in amino acids: CASSPHSGPTYEQYF. For the CDR3, the DNA is TGTGCCAGCAGCCCACATAGCGGGCCAACCTACGAGCAGTACTTC.

V usage is TRBV15 and J usage is TRBJ1-2; D might be TRBD1 (5 bases). CDR1 is LNHNV and CDR2 is YYDKDF in the germline V gene (reference sequence). The CDR3 runs 15 residues. Trimming took 5 bases from V and 2 from J, leaving 15 bases between them. The CDR3 DNA reads as TGTGCCACCAGCCCCCGGGCAGGGTCGAACTATGGCTACACCTTC. This sequence encodes CATSPRAGSNYGYTF.